The clone carrying this TCR beta chain has ten or more counts. V shed 4 bases, J shed 4 bases, and the junction held 4 bases outside the gene matches. CDR1 is SQVTM, CDR2 ANQGSEA, per germline. The CDR3 runs 13 residues. Using its own MiXCR run on the 5' RACE reads, TCRdb lists one record per CDR3 protein. The sample lists more than 65,000 distinct CDR3 sequences, 10% to 15% occurring once. The sample belongs to a study of spatial heterogeneity in lung cancer. Study in general: In the raw reads, each unique TCR and UMI combination was present more than ten times on average.

The time point here: sample taken at primary tumor resection. Whole RNA obtained from tumor, nontumor lung or frozen PBMC underwent sequencing without sorting. Untreated early-stage non-small cell lung cancer patients, over 55 in total, were the donors. The chain is built from TRBV29-1 and TRBJ1-2; 9 nucleotides line up with TRBD1. The starting material was PBMCs, obtained at surgery. The TCR comes from a male donor with early-stage non-small cell lung cancer. CDR3 residues: CSVAGTGSYGYTF. The CDR3 nucleotides are TGCAGCGTTGCCGGGACAGGGAGCTATGGCTACACCTTC.